One sample yielded the 10 T cell receptor beta chains listed below, sequenced in a study of blood T cell repertoires in COVID-19. The assay was immunoSEQ multiplex PCR, and TCRdb's table has in-frame clones only and misses some. This sample carries roughly 210,000 clones, around four fifths of them seen once, and the ten largest clones take about 10%. The sample was peripheral blood. These receptors were obtained from a woman over 75 with COVID-19, enrolled during active disease.

V and J are TRBV2 and TRBJ2-5; perhaps TRBD1 as D (6 bases). This CDR3 is built from 14 residues. Germline CDR1 reads SNHLY; CDR2 reads FYNNEI. Trimming left V 7 bases short and J 5 bases short, with 17 bases between. This CDR3 reads CASKSGAAGETQYF. CDR3 DNA: TGTGCCAGCAAATCAGGGGCCGCAGGGGAGACCCAGTACTTC.

V usage is TRBV7-9 and J usage is TRBJ1-2; 9 nucleotides agree with TRBD1. Germline trimming cut 4 bases from V and 4 bases from J; bases unmatched to any gene: 4. The CDR3 sequence is 14 residues long. The germline CDR1 and CDR2 sequences are SEHNR and FQNEAQ (reference sequence). CDR3 DNA: TGTGCCAGCAGCTCCACAGGGGGCTCCTATGGCTACACCTTC. The encoded protein is CASSSTGGSYGYTF.

The J gene is TRBJ1-1, the V gene TRBV7-8; D ambiguous. This CDR3 has 16 residues. The V gene's germline CDR1 is SGHVS and CDR2 FQNEAQ. V lost 5 bases and J 4 bases, leaving 20 bases between the germline ends. CDR3 in amino acids: CASSPVWGRRGTEAFF. CDR3 coding DNA: TGTGCCAGCAGCCCCGTCTGGGGTAGGCGGGGCACTGAAGCTTTCTTT.

This chain links TRBV7-6 with TRBJ2-3; D ambiguous. Trimming left V 2 bases short and J 1 base short, with 13 bases between. Per the germline V gene, CDR1 is SGHVS and CDR2 is FNYEAQ. The CDR3 length is 16 residues. The CDR3 coding sequence is TGTGCCAGCAGCTTATTGGGTGGAGCCGGCACAGATACGCAGTATTTT. Encoded protein: CASSLLGGAGTDTQYF.

The chain uses TRBV28 and TRBJ1-2, with 9 bases lining up with TRBD1. Germline-derived CDR1 and CDR2 are MDHEN and SYDVKM. This CDR3 region has 14 residues. The V and J ends lost 5 bases and 10 bases, in that order; junction bases with no gene match: 11. The CDR3 region has the DNA TGTGCCAGCAGTCCGGGACAGGGAGGGCGCGACTACACCTTC. Amino acid sequence: CASSPGQGGRDYTF.

The table lists this clone with a few counts. The chain combines TRBV2 with TRBJ1-3; 10 nucleotides align to TRBD1. The CDR3 extends over 14 amino acids. V lost 4 bases to trimming and J lost 8 bases; unmatched junction nucleotides: 5. Germline values: CDR1 SNHLY, CDR2 FYNNEI. The CDR3 DNA sequence: TGTGCCAGCAGTGTCGGGACAGGGGTGGACACCATATATTTT. This codes for CASSVGTGVDTIYF.

This clone was counted between two and nine times. As DNA, the CDR3 is TGTGCCAGCAGCTTAATCGGGACAGGGGGACCCGGGGAGACCCAGTACTTC. It yields the protein CASSLIGTGGPGETQYF. The chain employs TRBV7-6 and TRBJ2-5, with 11 bases aligning to TRBD1. J was trimmed by 5 bases and V by 2 bases; bases with no gene match: 10. The CDR3 is 17 residues long. Germline CDR1 is SGHVS and CDR2 is FNYEAQ.

The gene calls are TRBV9 and TRBJ1-3; perhaps TRBD1 as D (6 bases). Germline CDR1 SGDLS, CDR2 YYNGEE. The CDR3 runs 15 residues. The germline V and J ends were trimmed by 2 bases and 3 bases, with 12 bases remaining between them. CDR3 coding DNA: TGTGCCAGCAGCGTTGACTGGGGGCTTGGAAACACCATATATTTT. It specifies CASSVDWGLGNTIYF.

The count of this clone is one. This chain joins TRBV19 and TRBJ2-5; TRBD1 matches 10 bases. The V gene's germline CDR1 is LNHDA and CDR2 SQIVND (reference sequence). The trim removed 3 bases at V and 7 bases at J, leaving 8 bases unmatched. The CDR3 has 15 amino acids. The CDR3 here is CASSIGQGVGGTQYF. CDR3 sequence (DNA): TGTGCCAGTAGTATTGGACAGGGGGTCGGGGGGACCCAGTACTTC.

The chain combines TRBV10-3 with TRBJ1-3; D is perhaps TRBD1 (5 bases). The germline gives CDR1 ENHRY, CDR2 SYGVKD. CDR3 length: 15 residues. Trimming removed 7 bases from V and 1 base from J, with 14 bases in between. The CDR3 here is CAIISSGGSGNTIYF. The CDR3 nucleotides read TGTGCCATCATCTCATCCGGGGGGTCTGGAAACACCATATATTTT.